Each of the 10 T cell receptor beta chains below was sequenced from the same sample in a study of blood T cell repertoires in COVID-19. The repertoire was sequenced with immunoSEQ multiplex PCR; TCRdb's copy has only in-frame clones and lacks some. The data contain about 200,000 clones, 86% of them singletons. The sample was peripheral blood. These receptors were obtained from a woman aged 65 to 85 with acute or convalescent COVID-19.

This chain joins TRBV5-6 and TRBJ1-1; D gene uncertain. The CDR3 has 13 amino acids. The V gene's germline CDR1 is SGHDT and CDR2 YYEEEE. The germline V and J ends were trimmed by 0 bases and 3 bases, with 6 bases remaining between them. CDR3 sequence: CASSLAGDTEAFF. CDR3 DNA: TGTGCCAGCAGCTTGGCCGGAGACACTGAAGCTTTCTTT. Complete variable domain (other parts from reference TRBV5-6 and TRBJ1-1): DAGVTQSPTHLIKTRGQQVTLRCSPKSGHDTVSWYQQALGQGPQFIFQYYEEEERQRGNFPDRFSGHQFPNYSSELNVNALLLGDSALYLCASSLAGDTEAFFGQGTRLTVV.

This clone showed up just a few times. J is TRBJ2-7 and V is TRBV11-2, with TRBD2 matching 13 bases. Germline-derived CDR1 and CDR2 are SGHAT and FQNNGV. This CDR3 is built from 14 residues. V lost 6 bases and J lost 6; bases outside the gene matches: 5. CDR3 sequence (DNA): TGTGCCAGCAGACTCGGGACTAGCGGGACCGAGCAGTACTTC. Translation gives CASRLGTSGTEQYF.

J is TRBJ1-1 and V is TRBV10-2; 9 bases are shared with TRBD1. CDR3 length equals 12 residues. V lost 6 bases, J lost 11 bases, and 7 bases stayed unmatched. Germline loops: CDR1 WSHSY, CDR2 SAAADI. The DNA of the CDR3 is TGCGCCAGCAGAACAACAGGGGGCGATGCTTTCTTT. Translating it yields CASRTTGGDAFF.

This clone showed up just once. The CDR3 DNA sequence: TGTGCCAGCATGGTCCCAGACAGGGGAGAAACCGGGGAGCTGTTTTTT. It specifies CASMVPDRGETGELFF. The chain uses TRBV7-9 and TRBJ2-2; 8 bases fit TRBD1. This CDR3 has 16 amino acids. Unmatched junction bases numbered 12, after V lost 7 bases and J lost 5 bases. Germline V lookup: CDR1 SEHNR, CDR2 FQNEAQ (reference sequence).

The V gene is TRBV6-5, the J gene TRBJ2-7, with D possibly matching TRBD2 (5 bases). Trimming cost V 0 bases and J 0 bases, with 12 bases left between them. The CDR3 is made up of 16 amino acids. CDR1 and CDR2 (germline): MNHEY, SVGAGI. CDR3: CASSYSLAGSSYEQYF. DNA for the CDR3: TGTGCCAGCAGTTACTCCCTAGCTGGGAGCTCCTACGAGCAGTACTTC.

The chain uses TRBV6-4 and TRBJ2-2; 9 bases map to TRBD1. The CDR3 length is 15 residues. V shed 6 bases, J shed 4 bases, and the junction held 6 bases outside the gene matches. Germline V lookup: CDR1 MRHNA, CDR2 SNTAGT. Here the CDR3 DNA reads TGTGCCAGCAGCGATACAGGGGGCAGCACCGGGGAGCTGTTTTTT. Protein: CASSDTGGSTGELFF.

Remarks on this clone: The sample holds other DNA sequences that translate to the same CDR3. The chain joins TRBV7-2 to TRBJ2-3; 11 positions agree with TRBD2. This CDR3 comprises 16 residues. CDR1 and CDR2 (germline): SGHTA, FQGNSA. Losses at the gene ends were 0 bases for V and 5 bases for J; bases not matched to a gene: 4. In nucleotides, the CDR3 is TGTGCCAGCAGCTTAGCGTCAACTAGCGGGAGAGATACGCAGTATTTT. Amino acid sequence: CASSLASTSGRDTQYF.

V gene TRBV5-1 combines with J gene TRBJ1-1; D is ambiguous. The V and J ends lost 3 bases and 0 bases respectively, with 9 bases between them. Germline V lookup: CDR1 SGHRS, CDR2 YFSETQ. The CDR3 runs 14 residues. The CDR3 protein is CASSSNSLNTEAFF. CDR3 in DNA: TGCGCCAGCAGCTCAAACAGCTTGAACACTGAAGCTTTCTTT.

J is TRBJ2-5 and V is TRBV5-4; perhaps TRBD1 as D (6 bases). V lost 2 bases and J lost 3, with 8 bases in between. This CDR3 region has 13 residues. Germline V gives CDR1 SGHNT, CDR2 YYREEE (reference sequence). Here the CDR3 reads CASSFRQEETQYF. In nucleotides, the CDR3 is TGTGCCAGCAGCTTCCGACAGGAAGAGACCCAGTACTTC.

The V and J genes are TRBV6-5 and TRBJ1-1; a weak D match, TRBD1 (6 bases). Trimming shortened V by 6 bases and J by 3 bases, and 11 bases separated the two germline ends. Germline V gives CDR1 MNHEY, CDR2 SVGAGI. CDR3 length: 13 amino acids. The CDR3 loop is CASRLTGYTEAFF. The CDR3 DNA is TGTGCCAGCAGGCTCACAGGGTACACTGAAGCTTTCTTT.